This TCR beta chain was obtained from a study of blood T cell repertoires in COVID-19. Background on the study: From the United States, Italy and Spain came samples of acute and convalescent COVID-19. T cells, B-cell-depleted T cells, or PBMCs supplied cDNA or gDNA.

As originally analysed: Using reference gene primer amplification, nucleated cell counts were estimated. TCRdb's table, derived via immunoSEQ multiplex PCR, lists solely in-frame clones and lacks some. V and J calls and clone size are given by that table; D and trimming were obtained from the DNA. The repertoire consists of about 200,000 clones, with roughly 80% occurring once and the leading ten covering 8% to 13%. Germline assignment: CDR1 LNHDA and CDR2 SQIVND (reference sequence). The length of the CDR3 is 14 residues. V was trimmed by 0 bases and J by 6 bases, leaving 10 bases between them. As concerns this clone: The identical CDR3 is also encoded by other nucleotide sequences in the sample.

This TCR was recovered from a woman aged 80 or older with acute or convalescent COVID-19. The chain combines TRBV19 with TRBJ2-3; tentatively, D is TRBD2 (5 bases). The sample comprised peripheral blood. This CDR3 reads CASSIDRGTDTQYF. The CDR3 DNA reads as TGTGCCAGTAGTATAGATCGGGGTACTGATACGCAGTATTTT.